This T cell receptor (beta chain) originates from a study of T cell repertoires in cytomegalovirus infection. Turning to the study itself: A matching HLA type, together with CMV infection, was signaled by public TCR beta signatures.

Germline CDR1 reads MNHEY; CDR2 reads SMNVEV (reference sequence). The CDR3 sequence is 14 residues long. Between the trimmed V and J ends, which lost 5 bases and 4 bases, there was a span of 14 bases. This clonotype was recorded a few times. A single record per CDR3 protein comes from TCRdb applying MiXCR to the reads. The table records 300,000 or so distinct CDR3 sequences, roughly 25% of them present only once. The rearrangement links TRBV27 to TRBJ1-2, with D perhaps matching TRBD1 (5 bases). The specimen sequenced was PBMCs. The sequence was collected from a human donor in good health (CMV status not recorded). Some clones in this sample may be carry-over from other donors' samples. CDR3 sequence (DNA): TGTGCCAGCAGTCCACCTGGCGGGACCTATGGCTACACCTTC. Amino acid sequence: CASSPPGGTYGYTF.